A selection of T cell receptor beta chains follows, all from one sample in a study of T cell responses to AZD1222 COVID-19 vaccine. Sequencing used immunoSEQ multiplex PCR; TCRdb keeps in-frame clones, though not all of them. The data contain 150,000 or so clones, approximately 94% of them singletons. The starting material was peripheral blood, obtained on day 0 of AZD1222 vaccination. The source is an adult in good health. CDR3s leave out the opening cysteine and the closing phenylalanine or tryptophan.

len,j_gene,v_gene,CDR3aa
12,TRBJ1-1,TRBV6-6,ASRTGGSNTEAF
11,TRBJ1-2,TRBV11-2,ASSLGANYGYT
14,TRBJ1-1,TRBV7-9,ASSPPGGAGRTEAF
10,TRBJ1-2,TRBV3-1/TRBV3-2,ASSQVGSGYT
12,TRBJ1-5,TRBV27,ASSEGGVSQPQH
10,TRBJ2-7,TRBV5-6,ASTSPGGEQY
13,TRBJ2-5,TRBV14,ASSPLPGTEETQY
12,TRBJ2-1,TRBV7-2,ASSLPRDYNEQF
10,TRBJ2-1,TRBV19,ASSKVVNEQF
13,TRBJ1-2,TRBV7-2,ASSLSSGTDYGYT